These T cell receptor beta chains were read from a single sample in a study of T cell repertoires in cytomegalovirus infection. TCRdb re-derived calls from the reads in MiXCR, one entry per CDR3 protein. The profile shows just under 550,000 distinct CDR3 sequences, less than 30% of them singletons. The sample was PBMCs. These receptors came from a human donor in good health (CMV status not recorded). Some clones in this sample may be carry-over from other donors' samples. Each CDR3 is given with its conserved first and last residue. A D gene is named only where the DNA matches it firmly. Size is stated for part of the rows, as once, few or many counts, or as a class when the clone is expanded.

cdr3_nt: TGCAGTGCTCCCAGGGGTAATGAAAAACTGTTTTTT; cdr3_aa: CSAPRGNEKLFF; j_call: TRBJ1-4; d_call: NA; clone_size: NA; v_call: TRBV20-1
cdr3_nt: TGTGCCAGCAGCTTAGACCGGGACCCAACTTATACGCAGTATTTT; cdr3_aa: CASSLDRDPTYTQYF; j_call: TRBJ2-3; d_call: NA; clone_size: many; v_call: TRBV7-2
cdr3_nt: TGTGCCAGCAGTGAATCTGTCGGCAGGAACACCGGGGAGCTGTTTTTT; cdr3_aa: CASSESVGRNTGELFF; j_call: TRBJ2-2; d_call: NA; clone_size: few; v_call: TRBV25-1
cdr3_nt: TGTGCCAGCAGCCCCCGGGGTAGCGGGGCAGATACGCAGTATTTT; cdr3_aa: CASSPRGSGADTQYF; j_call: TRBJ2-3; d_call: TRBD2; clone_size: many; v_call: TRBV7-2
cdr3_nt: TGTGCCAGCAGCTTTGGGCTAGCGGAGCAAGAGACCCAGTACTTC; cdr3_aa: CASSFGLAEQETQYF; j_call: TRBJ2-5; d_call: TRBD2; clone_size: few; v_call: TRBV7-6
cdr3_nt: TGTGCCAGCAGCGAAGCGGGACAGGGCAACCATGAGCAGTTCTTC; cdr3_aa: CASSEAGQGNHEQFF; j_call: TRBJ2-1; d_call: TRBD1; clone_size: NA; v_call: TRBV6-1
cdr3_nt: TGTGCCAGCAGCTTTCTTTCACAGTCCCAAACCCAATATTTT; cdr3_aa: CASSFLSQSQTQYF; j_call: TRBJ1-3; d_call: NA; clone_size: NA; v_call: TRBV5-5
cdr3_nt: TGTGCCAGCAGCTCGGGCCGCACCGGGGAGCTGTTTTTT; cdr3_aa: CASSSGRTGELFF; j_call: TRBJ2-2; d_call: NA; clone_size: many; v_call: TRBV7-2
cdr3_nt: TGTGCCAGCACAGGGTACTACGAGCAGTACTTC; cdr3_aa: CASTGYYEQYF; j_call: TRBJ2-7; d_call: NA; clone_size: NA; v_call: TRBV6-2/TRBV6-3
cdr3_nt: TGTGCCAGCAGCCAAAGGGGGGCTAGCGGGAGTGGCGCAGATACGCAGTATTTT; cdr3_aa: CASSQRGASGSGADTQYF; j_call: TRBJ2-3; d_call: TRBD2; clone_size: many; v_call: TRBV11-2
cdr3_nt: TGTGCCAGCAGCCAAGAAACCCAGGTTGTCAACTACGAGCAGTACTTC; cdr3_aa: CASSQETQVVNYEQYF; j_call: TRBJ2-7; d_call: NA; clone_size: NA; v_call: TRBV4-2
cdr3_nt: TGTGCCAGCAGTTTAGCGGGAGGGCCACGAGGTACGCAGTATTTT; cdr3_aa: CASSLAGGPRGTQYF; j_call: TRBJ2-3; d_call: TRBD2; clone_size: many; v_call: TRBV28
cdr3_nt: TGTGCCAGCAGTACTCGACAGGGCGCAACGACCACAGATACGCAGTATTTT; cdr3_aa: CASSTRQGATTTDTQYF; j_call: TRBJ2-3; d_call: TRBD1; clone_size: NA; v_call: TRBV12-3/TRBV12-4
cdr3_nt: TGTGCCAGCAGCTTAGATCGCGCCAAGCCCCAGCATTTT; cdr3_aa: CASSLDRAKPQHF; j_call: TRBJ1-5; d_call: NA; clone_size: few; v_call: TRBV11-2
cdr3_nt: TGCGCCAGCAGCCCCAGACTAGCGGGAGTTGCTGAGCAGTTCTTC; cdr3_aa: CASSPRLAGVAEQFF; j_call: TRBJ2-1; d_call: TRBD2; clone_size: NA; v_call: TRBV4-1
cdr3_nt: TGTGCCAGCAGTTTAGCGATTGCAGGGGCGACAGGGGGTAGCGATGAGCAGTTCTTC; cdr3_aa: CASSLAIAGATGGSDEQFF; j_call: TRBJ2-1; d_call: TRBD1; clone_size: few; v_call: TRBV12-3/TRBV12-4
cdr3_nt: TGTGCCAGCAGTTACGGGAGATTAAGCTCTGGAAACACCATATATTTT; cdr3_aa: CASSYGRLSSGNTIYF; j_call: TRBJ1-3; d_call: NA; clone_size: few; v_call: TRBV6-5
cdr3_nt: TGCAGCCCCGGACTAGCGGGACTCGAGCAGTACTTC; cdr3_aa: CSPGLAGLEQYF; j_call: TRBJ2-7; d_call: TRBD2; clone_size: few; v_call: TRBV20-1
cdr3_nt: TGTGCCAGCAGTTACGGGGCAACTTCTAACTATGGCTACACCTTC; cdr3_aa: CASSYGATSNYGYTF; j_call: TRBJ1-2; d_call: NA; clone_size: NA; v_call: TRBV6-2/TRBV6-3
cdr3_nt: TGTGCCAGCAGCGGCGGACAGTTAGGAGAGACCCAGTACTTC; cdr3_aa: CASSGGQLGETQYF; j_call: TRBJ2-5; d_call: NA; clone_size: NA; v_call: TRBV5-6
cdr3_nt: TGTGCCAGCAGCAAAGATAACTATGGCTACACCTTC; cdr3_aa: CASSKDNYGYTF; j_call: TRBJ1-2; d_call: NA; clone_size: few; v_call: TRBV12-3/TRBV12-4
cdr3_nt: TGCAGCGTTCTGGGGACTAGCGGAACTAGCACAGATACGCAGTATTTT; cdr3_aa: CSVLGTSGTSTDTQYF; j_call: TRBJ2-3; d_call: TRBD2; clone_size: NA; v_call: TRBV29-1
cdr3_nt: TGTGCCAGTAGTAACATAAGGGGGTTAGATGGTATCTATGGCTACACCTTC; cdr3_aa: CASSNIRGLDGIYGYTF; j_call: TRBJ1-2; d_call: NA; clone_size: NA; v_call: TRBV19
cdr3_nt: TGTGCCAGTAGTATTCTCCCGGAATATCAGCCCCAGCATTTT; cdr3_aa: CASSILPEYQPQHF; j_call: TRBJ1-5; d_call: NA; clone_size: NA; v_call: TRBV19
cdr3_nt: TGTGCCAGCAGTTTAACAGGGGCGGGTGGCTACACCTTC; cdr3_aa: CASSLTGAGGYTF; j_call: TRBJ1-2; d_call: TRBD1; clone_size: many; v_call: TRBV12-3/TRBV12-4
cdr3_nt: TGTGCCAGCAGTCCGGACAGGGGGCGAAGCACAGATACGCAGTATTTT; cdr3_aa: CASSPDRGRSTDTQYF; j_call: TRBJ2-3; d_call: TRBD1; clone_size: few; v_call: TRBV12-3/TRBV12-4
cdr3_nt: TGTGCCAGCAGCCAGGGACCACGGGAGCAGTACTTC; cdr3_aa: CASSQGPREQYF; j_call: TRBJ2-7; d_call: NA; clone_size: NA; v_call: TRBV28
cdr3_nt: TGTGCCAGCAACCTGGTTCATAGCGGGAGTGGCACCGGGGAGCTGTTTTTT; cdr3_aa: CASNLVHSGSGTGELFF; j_call: TRBJ2-2; d_call: TRBD2; clone_size: few; v_call: TRBV6-2/TRBV6-3
cdr3_nt: TGTGCCAGCACCCCTTTGGGGGAGATGTCCTACAATGAGCAGTTCTTC; cdr3_aa: CASTPLGEMSYNEQFF; j_call: TRBJ2-1; d_call: NA; clone_size: NA; v_call: TRBV9
cdr3_nt: TGTGCCAGTAGTATTACGTCGACAGGGGTTGAGCAGTTCTTC; cdr3_aa: CASSITSTGVEQFF; j_call: TRBJ2-1; d_call: TRBD1; clone_size: few; v_call: TRBV19
cdr3_nt: TGTGCCAGCAGTGGCCCCGGACTAGCGGGGAGCTACAATGAGCAGTTCTTC; cdr3_aa: CASSGPGLAGSYNEQFF; j_call: TRBJ2-1; d_call: TRBD2; clone_size: few; v_call: TRBV25-1
cdr3_nt: TGTGCCAGCAGTTTAGGATGGGGGAGGGCCTCCAATGAGCAGTTCTTC; cdr3_aa: CASSLGWGRASNEQFF; j_call: TRBJ2-1; d_call: TRBD2; clone_size: NA; v_call: TRBV12-3/TRBV12-4
cdr3_nt: TGTGCCAGTAGTAGAGCCTATGGGGCCAACGTCCTGACTTTC; cdr3_aa: CASSRAYGANVLTF; j_call: TRBJ2-6; d_call: NA; clone_size: NA; v_call: TRBV19
cdr3_nt: TGTGCCAGCAATGACGAGGCCAATAATTCACCCCTCCACTTT; cdr3_aa: CASNDEANNSPLHF; j_call: TRBJ1-6; d_call: NA; clone_size: NA; v_call: TRBV2
cdr3_nt: TGCAGTGCTATAGGACAGGGGGGTTACAATGAGCAGTTCTTC; cdr3_aa: CSAIGQGGYNEQFF; j_call: TRBJ2-1; d_call: TRBD1; clone_size: NA; v_call: TRBV20-1
cdr3_nt: TGTGCCAGCAGAGAAAGTGGGAATGAAAAACTGTTTTTT; cdr3_aa: CASRESGNEKLFF; j_call: TRBJ1-4; d_call: NA; clone_size: many; v_call: TRBV14
cdr3_nt: TGTGCCAGCAGTTTCGGCGGGAGGGCCGTCTACGAGCAGTACTTC; cdr3_aa: CASSFGGRAVYEQYF; j_call: TRBJ2-7; d_call: TRBD2; clone_size: many; v_call: TRBV12-3/TRBV12-4